The following is a T cell receptor beta chain sequence with its context. This table comes from immunoSEQ multiplex PCR, and its TCRdb copy is limited to in-frame clones, with some not included. The sample gives under 150,000 clones, roughly 90% of which show up once; roughly 3.7% is in the top ten. This record belongs to a study of blood T cell repertoires in COVID-19. This clonotype originated in a man in his fifties or sixties with active COVID-19. Sample: peripheral blood.

This CDR3 reads CASSPLWGGSHGYTF. The CDR3 coding sequence is TGCGCCAGCAGCCCCCTCTGGGGGGGATCCCATGGCTACACCTTC. This chain connects TRBV4-1 to TRBJ1-2; D may be TRBD1 (5 bases). CDR1 and CDR2 (germline): MGHRA, YSYEKL. V lost 4 bases and J lost 6, with 18 bases in between. The CDR3 is 15 amino acids.